Sequencing of this T cell receptor (beta chain) was carried out in a study of beta chain features in type 1 diabetes. Regarding the study as a whole: For Type 1 diabetes patients, all four CD4+ subsets carried TCRB CDR3s that were moderately but significantly shorter. Reduced insertions and increased deletions marked VDJ junctions in type 1 diabetes patients.

Expressed TCRB transcripts got sequenced, as all isolated RNA was reverse transcribed. Sequencing of naive, central memory and regulatory T cell samples gave an average of around 4 million reads. Some clones are missing from TCRdb's copy, which holds only in-frame ones; the method was immunoSEQ multiplex PCR. The profile shows 280,000 or so clones, 15% of them singletons. As concerns this clone: Its antigen is not known.

Germline CDR1 is MNHEY and CDR2 is SMNVEV (reference sequence). The junction had 1 base not matched to a gene; V was cut back by 5 bases and J by 3 bases. This CDR3 spans 13 amino acids. The receptor comes from a young man with type 1 diabetes. The J gene is TRBJ2-1, the V gene TRBV27; TRBD2 agrees at 7 bases. The sample comprised naive CD4+ T cells from blood. The DNA of the CDR3 is TGTGCCAGCAGTCGGGACTACTACAATGAGCAGTTCTTC. Its protein is CASSRDYYNEQFF.